Below are 31 T cell receptor beta chains sequenced from a single sample in a study of blood T cell repertoires in COVID-19. Assay used: immunoSEQ multiplex PCR; TCRdb lists only in-frame clones, some missing. Counted here are a few hundred thousand clones, 80% to 90% occurring once; the ten biggest clones make up approximately 4%. Sequencing input: PBMCs or T cells enriched from blood (not recorded which). These receptors came from a man in his thirties or forties with acute COVID-19.

The chain is built from TRBV7-9 and TRBJ2-5, with 11 bases matching TRBD1. Unmatched junction bases numbered 14, after V lost 4 bases and J lost 4 bases. CDR3 length: 18 amino acids. Looked up from germline, CDR1 is SEHNR and CDR2 is FQNEAQ (reference sequence). The CDR3 coding sequence is TGTGCCAGCAGCTCAGCCCTCCGGGACAGGGGGTACGCAGAGACCCAGTACTTC. Translation: CASSSALRDRGYAETQYF.

The gene calls are TRBV7-2 and TRBJ2-1, with D possibly matching TRBD2 (6 bases). The CDR3 loop spans 16 amino acids. With 5 bases removed from V and 6 bases from J, the gap between germline ends came to 20 bases. Germline V gene lookup returns CDR1 SGHTA and CDR2 FQGNSA. The CDR3 DNA is TGTGCCAGCAGCGGGAGACTCGGGACCGGGGGCAATGAGCAGTTCTTC. Its translation is CASSGRLGTGGNEQFF.

Ten or more counts support this clone. CDR3: CATSRDSRPTSYNSPLHF. The CDR3 bases are TGTGCCACCAGCAGAGATTCGAGGCCGACCTCCTATAATTCACCCCTCCACTTT. The chain combines TRBV15 with TRBJ1-6; D call uncertain. The CDR3 extends over 18 amino acids. The V gene lost 0 bases and the J gene lost 0 bases, with 12 bases spanning the gap. The germline V gene has CDR1 LNHNV and CDR2 YYDKDF (reference sequence).

Of note for this clone: The junction departs from germline at one end; a sequencing error may be responsible. The gene calls are TRBV5-1 and TRBJ2-3; the match to TRBD1 covers 10 bases. Germline CDR1 and CDR2: SGHRS and YFSETQ. The CDR3 runs to 16 residues. The DNA of the CDR3 is TGTGCCAGCAGGTTGACCGGGACAGGGGTCTTTAATACGCAGTATTTT. This gives the protein CASRLTGTGVFNTQYF.

V usage is TRBV27 and J usage is TRBJ1-1; D perhaps matches TRBD1 (5 bases). CDR1 MNHEY and CDR2 SMNVEV come from the germline V gene (reference sequence). Trimming took 2 bases from V and 4 from J, leaving 11 bases between them. The CDR3 covers 14 residues. The CDR3 nucleotides read TGTGCCAGCAGTTTAGTAGGGGTACGCACTGAAGCTTTCTTT. Its translation is CASSLVGVRTEAFF.

The chain employs TRBV9 and TRBJ2-1, with a weak D call TRBD2 (5 bases). Germline assignment: CDR1 SGDLS and CDR2 YYNGEE. The V end was cut by 0 bases, the J end by 7 bases, with 11 bases between. The CDR3 length is 14 residues. This CDR3 reads CASSVGAGLNEQFF. The DNA for the CDR3 is TGTGCCAGCAGCGTAGGTGCGGGTCTGAATGAGCAGTTCTTC.

This chain joins TRBV5-1 and TRBJ2-1; TRBD1 matches 8 bases. Germline CDR1 and CDR2: SGHRS and YFSETQ. The junction had 6 bases not matched to a gene; V was cut back by 0 bases and J by 7 bases. This CDR3 region has 15 residues. The CDR3 protein is CASSLALQGANEQFF. The CDR3 nucleotides are TGCGCCAGCAGCTTGGCCCTCCAGGGGGCGAATGAGCAGTTCTTC.

A few counts support this clone. The chain recombines TRBV7-2 with TRBJ2-1; 8 nucleotides line up with TRBD1. The V segment lost 6 bases and the J segment 2 bases; nucleotides outside the gene matches: 6. The V gene's germline CDR1 is SGHTA and CDR2 FQGNSA. This CDR3 has 15 amino acids. The CDR3 DNA follows: TGTGCCAGCAGTTACGACAGGGGACCCTACAATGAGCAGTTCTTC. Its translation is CASSYDRGPYNEQFF.

The chain has TRBV7-9 and TRBJ2-2, with TRBD1 identical over 7 bases. The CDR3 is 15 residues long. CDR1 SEHNR and CDR2 FQNEAQ come from the germline V gene (reference sequence). The V and J ends lost 1 base and 3 bases, in that order; junction bases with no gene match: 2. CDR3 sequence (DNA): TGTGCCAGCAGCTTAGAGGGGGCCTACACCGGGGAGCTGTTTTTT. It encodes CASSLEGAYTGELFF. Full variable domain (missing parts from reference TRBV7-9 and TRBJ2-2): DTGVSQNPRHKITKRGQNVTFRCDPISEHNRLYWYRQTLGQGPEFLTYFQNEAQLEKSRLLSDRFSAERPKGSFSTLEIQRTEQGDSAMYLCASSLEGAYTGELFFGEGSRLTVL.

The V call is TRBV12-5, the J call TRBJ2-2; possible D gene TRBD1, 5 bases. Germline V gene data show CDR1 as LGHNT and CDR2 as FRNRAP. This CDR3 comprises 12 residues. The V end lost 6 bases, the J end lost 6 bases, and 8 bases lay between the germline ends. CDR3 residues: CASGWGPGELFF. Written as DNA, the CDR3 is TGTGCTAGTGGGTGGGGCCCCGGGGAGCTGTTTTTT.

V and J are TRBV7-9 and TRBJ2-1; 8 nucleotides agree with TRBD2. V lost 3 bases, J lost 4 bases, and 8 bases stayed unmatched. CDR1 is SEHNR, CDR2 FQNEAQ, per germline (reference sequence). The CDR3 covers 16 residues. The chain's CDR3 is CASSLVQAGEYNEQFF. The CDR3 DNA is TGTGCCAGCAGCTTGGTGCAAGCGGGGGAGTACAATGAGCAGTTCTTC.

The genes are TRBV6-5 and TRBJ1-2; 8 bases align to TRBD1. The CDR3 consists of 15 residues. V lost 6 bases, J lost 3 bases, and 9 bases stayed unmatched. Germline CDR1 reads MNHEY; CDR2 reads SVGAGI. CDR3 nucleotide sequence: TGTGCCAGCAGCAACCTGGGACAGGTCTACTATGGCTACACCTTC. Translation gives CASSNLGQVYYGYTF.

This chain connects TRBV18 to TRBJ2-5, with 7 bases lining up with TRBD2. V lost 3 bases to trimming and J lost 5 bases; unmatched junction nucleotides: 3. From germline, CDR1 is KGHSH and CDR2 LQKENI. The CDR3 loop spans 13 amino acids. The CDR3 DNA reads TGTGCCAGCTCACCTAGCGGGTTGGAGACCCAGTACTTC. Residues: CASSPSGLETQYF.

This chain connects TRBV3-1 (or the pseudogene TRBV3-2) to TRBJ1-1, with 7 bases fitting TRBD1. The CDR3 is made up of 13 amino acids. Per the germline V gene, CDR1 is LGHDT and CDR2 is YNNKEL (reference sequence). With 2 bases clipped from V and 8 bases from J, the junction kept 5 bases outside the gene matches. CDR3 sequence reads: CASSQRDSGEAFF. The CDR3 nucleotides read TGTGCCAGCAGCCAACGGGACAGCGGAGAAGCTTTCTTT.

In DNA form, the CDR3 reads TGTGCCAGCAGCTCTCGGAAGCCCCTACTAGGGGAGGGAGCGACCCAGTACTTC. Amino acid sequence: CASSSRKPLLGEGATQYF. The J gene is TRBJ2-5, the V gene TRBV5-4; 7 bases match TRBD2. CDR1 SGHNT and CDR2 YYREEE come from the germline V gene (reference sequence). The CDR3 loop spans 18 amino acids. Germline trimming cut 3 bases from V and 7 bases from J; bases unmatched to any gene: 21. The full variable domain, with the rest looked up from reference TRBV5-4 and TRBJ2-5, is ETGVTQSPTHLIKTRGQQVTLRCSSQSGHNTVSWYQQALGQGPQFIFQYYREEENGRGNFPPRFSGLQFPNYSSELNVNALELDDSALYLCASSSRKPLLGEGATQYFGPGTRLLVL.

This clone was seen only a few times. This chain uses TRBV25-1 with TRBJ1-4, with D perhaps TRBD1 (6 bases). Germline CDR1 and CDR2: MGHDK and SYGVNS. This CDR3 has 15 amino acids. The V and J ends lost 1 base and 4 bases respectively, with 10 bases between them. CDR3 residues: CASSESQGVNEKLFF. Written as DNA, the CDR3 is TGTGCCAGCAGTGAATCACAGGGCGTTAATGAAAAACTGTTTTTT. Supplemented by reference TRBV25-1 and TRBJ1-4, the full variable domain reads EADIYQTPRYLVIGTGKKITLECSQTMGHDKMYWYQQDPGMELHLIHYSYGVNSTEKGDLSSESTVSRIRTEHFPLTLESARPSHTSQYLCASSESQGVNEKLFFGSGTQLSVL.

This clone has just one count. V and J are TRBV28 and TRBJ2-5, with D possibly TRBD2 on 5 matching bases. Germline V CDR1 and CDR2: MDHEN, SYDVKM. The V and J ends lost 7 bases and 0 bases respectively, with 9 bases between them. The CDR3 is 13 residues long. The CDR3 DNA reads TGTGCCAGCACCGGGGTGTACCAAGAGACCCAGTACTTC. Translating it yields CASTGVYQETQYF.

V and J are TRBV7-2 and TRBJ1-2; 8 nucleotides match TRBD1. After removal of 5 bases from V and 8 bases from J, the junction contained 10 bases not matched to a gene. The CDR3 spans 14 residues. Germline CDR1 reads SGHTA; CDR2 reads FQGNSA. CDR3 nucleotide sequence: TGTGCCAGCAGCGTACAACAGGGGGAGCGAGGCTACACCTTC. Its translation is CASSVQQGERGYTF.

The genes are TRBV19 and TRBJ1-4; weak D call: TRBD1 (5 bases). This CDR3 contains 15 residues. Trimming took off 6 bases at V and 0 bases at J, with 11 bases between the two ends. Germline assignment: CDR1 LNHDA and CDR2 SQIVND (reference sequence). CDR3 loop: CASRPQGTTNEKLFF. The DNA of the CDR3 is TGTGCCAGTAGACCGCAGGGAACAACTAATGAAAAACTGTTTTTT.

The V and J genes are TRBV6-1 and TRBJ1-2; D is possibly TRBD1 (6 bases). CDR1 and CDR2 (germline): MNHNS, SASEGT. There are 16 residues in the CDR3. Trimming took 0 bases from V and 4 from J, leaving 15 bases between them. CDR3 bases: TGTGCCAGCAGTGAAGCGCTTGGGGGCTCGGGCTATGGCTACACCTTC. This encodes CASSEALGGSGYGYTF.

The chain links TRBV3-1 (or the pseudogene TRBV3-2) to TRBJ2-2, with 12 bases identical to TRBD2. V lost 4 bases and J lost 9; bases outside the gene matches: 6. Germline V gene sequence: CDR1 LGHDT, CDR2 YNNKEL (reference sequence). This CDR3 is built from 15 residues. The CDR3 DNA reads TGTGCCAGCAGCCGGCTAGCGGGGGGGCCTTGGGAGCTGTTTTTT. This codes for CASSRLAGGPWELFF.

The chain is built from TRBV28 and TRBJ1-1; D is perhaps TRBD1 (5 bases). CDR3 length equals 12 residues. Germline-derived CDR1 and CDR2 are MDHEN and SYDVKM. Trimming shortened V by 2 bases and J by 6 bases, and 7 bases separated the two germline ends. Written as DNA, the CDR3 is TGTGCCAGCAGTTTACCGGGGGCTGAAGCTTTCTTT. Its protein is CASSLPGAEAFF.

V gene TRBV5-6 combines with J gene TRBJ2-1; a weak D match, TRBD1 (5 bases). Trimming stripped 0 bases from V and 13 bases from J, with 11 bases between. CDR3 length: 12 amino acids. Germline CDR1 reads SGHDT; CDR2 reads YYEEEE. The CDR3 sequence is CASSLDDRGQFF. The CDR3 coding sequence is TGTGCCAGCAGCTTGGACGACAGAGGACAGTTCTTC.

This rearrangement joins TRBV21-1 to TRBJ2-7; the table names TRBD2, a call not compared with the DNA. TRBV21-1 counts as a pseudogene. This CDR3 is 17 amino acids long. CDR3 coding DNA: TGTGCCAGCAGCCCAGGGACTAGCGGGACCAGCTCCTACGAGCAGTACGTC. It yields the protein CASSPGTSGTSSYEQYV.

The chain employs TRBV5-4 and TRBJ2-2; TRBD1 matches at 8 bases. Germline CDR1 and CDR2: SGHNT and YYREEE (reference sequence). Unmatched junction bases numbered 12, after V lost 4 bases and J lost 7 bases. This CDR3 has 16 residues. The CDR3 DNA reads as TGTGCCAGCAGCCTAGGACAGGGACCTCTCGTCGGGGAGCTGTTTTTT. Translation gives CASSLGQGPLVGELFF.

The chain carries TRBV7-8 and TRBJ2-5; D is possibly TRBD1 (6 bases). CDR3 length: 14 residues. Germline assignment: CDR1 SGHVS and CDR2 FQNEAQ. Trimming pared 6 bases from V and 7 bases from J, leaving 18 bases between. DNA for the CDR3: TGTGCCAGCAGTTACGGGACATCCTCCCGGACCCAGTACTTC. Amino acid sequence: CASSYGTSSRTQYF.

This clone occurred a few times. The rearrangement uses TRBV30 and TRBJ1-3; D gene uncertain. V lost 3 bases, J lost 2 bases, and 8 bases lay in between. Germline-derived CDR1 and CDR2 are GTSNPN and SVGIG (reference sequence). This CDR3 region has 13 residues. Here the CDR3 reads CAWSSGTGNTIYF. CDR3 in DNA: TGTGCCTGGAGCTCAGGTACTGGAAACACCATATATTTT.

The rearrangement joins TRBV6-2 or TRBV6-3 to TRBJ2-7, with 10 bases fitting TRBD2. The germline gives CDR1 MNHEY, CDR2 SVGEGT. This CDR3 comprises 16 residues. After removal of 0 bases from V and 6 bases from J, the junction contained 8 bases not matched to a gene. The CDR3 here is CASSYSPSGRGREQYV. The CDR3 DNA follows: TGTGCCAGCAGTTACTCCCCTAGCGGGAGAGGGCGCGAGCAGTACGTC.

In this sample, this clone turned up once. The chain is built from TRBV6-4 and TRBJ2-1; 8 positions match TRBD1. The CDR3 loop spans 16 amino acids. V gave up 2 bases and J gave up 1 base; unmatched junction bases: 4. The germline CDR1 and CDR2 sequences are MRHNA and SNTAGT. CDR3 sequence: CASSDRQGRSYNEQFF. DNA of the CDR3: TGTGCCAGCAGTGACAGACAGGGGCGATCCTACAATGAGCAGTTCTTC.

As regards this clone: Mismatch with germline at one junction end may stem from a read error. The CDR3 nucleotides are TGTGCCAGCAGCTTGGGGAGTTCCTCCCCAGATACGCAGTATTTT. Its protein product is CASSLGSSSPDTQYF. The V and J genes are TRBV5-1 and TRBJ2-3, with a possible D match to TRBD2 (5 bases). CDR1 SGHRS and CDR2 YFSETQ come from the germline V gene. This CDR3 region has 15 residues.

The CDR3 reads CASSVGTGGPNEQFF. CDR3 coding DNA: TGTGCCAGCAGCGTAGGGACAGGGGGCCCTAATGAGCAGTTCTTC. The V gene is TRBV9, the J gene TRBJ2-1; 11 bases line up with TRBD1. Germline CDR1 and CDR2: SGDLS and YYNGEE. J was trimmed by 7 bases and V by 0 bases; bases with no gene match: 3. This CDR3 region has 15 residues.